One TCR beta chain is described in this entry. Its antigen target is currently unknown. Germline and junction disagree at one end, which may indicate a read error. Receptor amplification or capture employed the immunoSEQ multiplex PCR assay. A mixture of 60 forward primers for TCR Vbeta segments and 13 reverse primers for TCR Jbeta segments was used in the multiplex PCR. Amplification of the CDR3 region of rearranged TCR beta genes was performed with a multiplex PCR assay on genomic DNA. On the Illumina HiSeq System, the amplified TCR beta libraries were sequenced as 87-base-pair reads. The authors' analysis ran thus. In a later analysis, tens of millions of unique TCR beta chains were counted across the 650 to 750 repertoires, and roughly 11 million of these chains were shared by at least two donors. A nearest-neighbor algorithm error-corrected the raw reads and collapsed the reads into unique sequences, merging closely related sequences to remove PCR and sequencing errors. V, D and J gene segments were assigned by aligning CDR3 sequences to IMGT reference sequences. For a sequence to be retained, a match of at least six nucleotides was required to both a V gene segment and a J gene segment. Rearrangements were classified as productive when the CDR3 lacked stop codons and remained in frame with V and J, and all other rearrangements were classified as non-productive. CDR3 was defined by IMGT convention, running from the second conserved V-encoded cysteine to the conserved J-encoded phenylalanine. The earlier analysis of 500 to 750 of the donors excluded any sequence lacking an unambiguous match to a single V gene segment. In an earlier analysis of some 590 of the donors, a V segment was called functional when productive rearrangements were above 56.7%, and segregating when the standard deviation between donors exceeded 5%. A statistical classification framework was built for diagnosing cytomegalovirus status from the catalog of TCR beta chain sequences. In a later analysis, TCR nucleotide sequences were compared against IMGT/GENE-DB human TR gene sequences so that V and J genes could be assigned. The TCRdist pipeline was used in a later analysis to assign CDR3 sequences and most-parsimonious VDJ recombination scenarios. In a later analysis, each TCR beta chain was defined by its CDR3 amino acid sequence together with its V-gene family, and reads without a unique V-gene family were excluded. In a later analysis, fewer than 600 highly shared, low-generation-probability nucleotide sequences were removed to address suspected cross-contamination and a sequencing artifact. In a later analysis, a clonal expansion index was calculated for each public chain from normalized within-repertoire ranks of inferred template counts. A later analysis computed generation probabilities with a VDJ recombination model fitted to out-of-frame rearrangements, and checked the results against IGoR. In a later analysis, hypergeometric tests were used to score TCR-TCR, TCR-HLA and TCR-CMV co-occurrence, with a repertoire-size bias correction applied to TCR pairs. To estimate false discovery rates, a later analysis permuted the HLA or CMV assignments 20 times. In a later analysis, co-occurring TCRs were grouped using DBSCAN, and TCRdist sequence similarity was added for clustering within HLA-allele-positive subsets. Co-occurrence clustering excluded repertoires with fewer than 30,000 or more than 120,000 public chains, plus five with anomalous nucleotide sharing. The source is immuneACCESS, and TCRdb retained only in-frame sequences with V and J called. Part of the clones is not carried over; for the studies checked, unresolved V genes explain less than half of this, and the remainder is unexplained. That table is the source of V, J and clone size, and D and trimming were worked out from the DNA. Within this sample are approximately 160,000 clones, with approximately 80% of them counted one time only. The top ten clonotypes cover about 9.1% of the sample.

This sample stems from a study of cytomegalovirus exposure and HLA in healthy donors (dated by TCRdb to about 2017). Regarding the research as a whole: An earlier analysis of fewer than 750 of the donors reported around 280 Gb of sequence data and 95 million to 130 million unique TCR beta sequences obtained from 180 million or so T cells. The number of donors typed differed by locus, with about 629-630 for A, B, C, DRB1 and DQB1, more than 500 for DQA1, 606 for DPA1, and 400 to 490 for DPB1. To predict cytomegalovirus infection status, the study combined high-throughput TCR immunosequencing, statistical association of individual TCRs with disease status, and machine learning. Among 398 genotyped donors of the cohort, an average of approximately 250,000 unique TCR beta nucleotide sequences were sequenced per donor, 15% to 20% of them non-productive. HLA typing covered class I and class II loci at four-digit resolution. A later genetic analysis took genome-wide SNP genotypes for 398 of the 666 donors and used that subset as a discovery cohort. Alongside the repertoire data, information on donor age, sex, ethnicity and CMV serostatus was compiled. A few DR-DQ haplotypes were handled as single units for association and clustering because linkage in the cohort was strong. Among the roughly 400 genotyped donors, 75% to 90% belonged to the genetic ancestry cluster associated with self-reported Caucasian donors. The study was designed to test whether signatures of past pathogen exposure could be identified by cataloging public T cell receptors. Besides the first cohort of roughly 640 subjects, a separate validation cohort made up of roughly 130 different subjects was used. Every repertoire in the discovery cohort had been generated on one and the same sequencing platform. Rather than drawing on any new phenotypic data, the later analysis identified candidate immune exposures from TCR beta sequences and the way those sequences occurred across donors. In an earlier analysis of around 540 of the donors, high-throughput TCR beta sequencing was used to judge whether each TCR beta V gene segment behaved as functional or pseudogenic. The study used immunosequencing to profile the T cell repertoires of more than 650 subjects and linked those repertoires to cytomegalovirus serostatus. Roughly 290 gigabases of sequencing data and roughly 81 million unique TCR sequences made up an early release that covered 500 to 650 HLA-typed donors. A later analysis re-examined previously published TCR beta repertoires from 500 to 700 donors and added high-resolution HLA genotyping to investigate patterns of TCR occurrence. Overall study results and their limits: Compared with equally common non-associated chains, HLA-associated TCR beta chains in a later analysis were more clonally expanded and had lower generation probabilities. When HLA alleles, especially DR and DQ, strongly co-occurred, attributing TCR associations to individual alleles was difficult. Sequencing depth was assumed to be roughly uniform across donors in the presence/absence analyses, though that assumption may not hold. Cytomegalovirus status was reported to be diagnosed by the classifier with high specificity and sensitivity in both the original and validation cohorts. A further reported finding was that TCR beta sequences accurately predicted the HLA-A and HLA-B alleles for most subjects in the first cohort. A later genetic analysis associated a missense DCLRE1C variant with V-gene and J-gene trimming of TCR beta chains, and an independent cohort replicated the association. A later analysis reported that several top co-occurrence clusters appeared linked to parvovirus B19, influenza, CMV and Epstein-Barr virus. Most TCR sequences were seen in very few donors, while some public TCRs were found in many individuals. The 87-base-pair reads could not distinguish some IMGT-functional V segments, including TRBV6-2 and TRBV6-3, so those segments were excluded. In an earlier analysis of some 540 of the donors, most TCR beta V segments appeared in productive rearrangements about 87% or about 30% of the time, broadly matching IMGT annotations. Correlated functional status among segregating V segments might reflect linkage disequilibrium, but an unknown experimental factor could not be ruled out. A few of the identified cytomegalovirus-associated TCR beta chains were confirmed in vitro to be specific for cytomegalovirus antigens. The authors suggested that the approach could potentially be generalized to other disease states and immunological phenotypes. About 15 rarely observed V segments, including chromosome 9 orphons, were excluded from the earlier analysis of some 590 of the donors because counts were too low. In a later analysis, 15,000 to 20,000 TCR beta sequences were associated with specific HLA alleles at a false discovery rate of 0.05. The only immune exposure information available for the cohort was CMV serostatus. A cluster of highly shared sequence variants was judged likely to represent a technical artifact of the sequencing pipeline. In this cohort, only TCR beta chains were sequenced, and detectable features were limited by the absence of alpha or paired-chain data. Because HLA typing was unavailable for some donors at each locus, only the typed subset was used in association tests. Most CMV-associated TCR beta chains appeared to be HLA-restricted in a later analysis, and the HLA associations seemed to be driven largely by CMV exposure. The study gave a list of about 170 TCR beta chains associated with cytomegalovirus. Compared with the approximately 720-donor mean, donors in an Asian-associated ancestry cluster had fewer N-insertions in productive TCRs, according to a later genetic analysis. According to a later analysis, TCR association rates differed among HLA loci, with DRB1 alleles showing the most associated TCRs and HLA-C alleles showing the fewest.

The cohort was made up of approximately 670 healthy bone marrow donors. Cohort members were all nominally healthy when sampled, although unrecorded immune exposures were likely present. The donor tested CMV seropositive, placing the donor among the approximately 310 seropositive members of the cohort. A peripheral blood sample was provided by each donor, and peripheral blood mononuclear cells were used for TCR beta sequencing. Genomic DNA extraction from the blood cell samples was performed with the Qiagen DNeasy Blood Extraction Kit. The CDR3 holds 15 amino acids from the cysteine to the phenylalanine. The CDR3 DNA has 45 bases and is translated from base 1. The germline V gene encodes CDR1 SGDLS and CDR2 YYNGEE.

The sequence joins TRBV9 to TRBJ2-7; the D gene is possibly TRBD1, with 6 bases matching. The specimen was PBMCs. The TCR comes from a man aged 18 to 30 in good health and CMV-seropositive. The CDR3 region has the sequence CASSPRGGVAYEQCF. The base sequence is TGTGCCAGCAGCCCCCGTGGGGGCGTAGCCTACGAGCAGTGCTTC.